This T cell receptor (beta chain) was sequenced during a study of shared clonotypes between healthy human individuals. The overall study: The plates for each donor numbered three CD4 naive, three CD4 memory, two CD8 naive and one CD8 memory.

The assay ran at deep level. This table comes from immunoSEQ multiplex PCR, and its TCRdb copy is limited to in-frame clones, with some not included. The table has 150,000 to 200,000 clones, about 68% seen once. Sample: memory CD4+ T cells sorted from blood. Subset: CD45RA-negative fraction. This clonotype was sampled from a man younger than 40 in good health.

The chain's CDR3 is CSVKHAGGSYEQYF. In DNA, the CDR3 is TGCAGCGTTAAACACGCAGGTGGCTCCTACGAGCAGTACTTC. This chain uses TRBV29-1 with TRBJ2-7; no clear D. The CDR3 has 14 amino acids. V lost 5 bases and J lost 0, with 14 bases in between. Germline V gives CDR1 SQVTM, CDR2 ANQGSEA.